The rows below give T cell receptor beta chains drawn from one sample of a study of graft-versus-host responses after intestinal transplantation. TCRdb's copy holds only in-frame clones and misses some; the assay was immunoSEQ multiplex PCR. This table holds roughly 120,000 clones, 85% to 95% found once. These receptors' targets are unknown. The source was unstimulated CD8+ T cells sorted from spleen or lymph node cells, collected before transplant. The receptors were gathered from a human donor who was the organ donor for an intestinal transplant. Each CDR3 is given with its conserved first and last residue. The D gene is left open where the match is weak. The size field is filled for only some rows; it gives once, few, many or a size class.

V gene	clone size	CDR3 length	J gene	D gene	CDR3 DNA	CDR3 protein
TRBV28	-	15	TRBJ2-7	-	TGTGCCAGCAGTTTAAAGGCAGGAGGTTCCTACGAGCAGTACTTC	CASSLKAGGSYEQYF
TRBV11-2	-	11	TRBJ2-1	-	TGTGCCAGCATGAAACGGGACTTTGGGTTCTTC	CASMKRDFGFF
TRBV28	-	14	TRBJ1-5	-	TGTGCCAGCAGTTTTAGAGGGTACAATCAGCCCCAGCATTTT	CASSFRGYNQPQHF
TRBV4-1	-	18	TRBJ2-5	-	TGCGCCAGCAGCTTTCTCGTAGGGGAGAGGGGGGTCCAAGAGACCCAGTACTTC	CASSFLVGERGVQETQYF
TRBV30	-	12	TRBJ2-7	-	TGTGCCTGGGGGGGGACTTCTTACGAGCAGTACTTC	CAWGGTSYEQYF
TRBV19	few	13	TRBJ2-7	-	TGTGCCAGTAGTACCAGTCTTAGCTACGAGCAGTACTTC	CASSTSLSYEQYF
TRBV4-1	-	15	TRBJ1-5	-	TGCGCCAGCAGCGCGGACAGAGAAGGCAATCAGCCCCAGCATTTT	CASSADREGNQPQHF
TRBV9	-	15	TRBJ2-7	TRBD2	TGTGCCAGCAGCGTAGCCCAGTCGGGGGGATACGAGCAGTACTTC	CASSVAQSGGYEQYF
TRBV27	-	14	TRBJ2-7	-	TGTGCCAGCAGTTTCCAGGGAAGCTCCTACGAGCAGTACTTC	CASSFQGSSYEQYF
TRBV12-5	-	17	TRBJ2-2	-	TGTGCTAGTGGCTCAGACAGAGACCATCCGAACACCGGGGAGCTGTTTTTT	CASGSDRDHPNTGELFF